The table lists the clone carrying this T cell receptor (beta chain) with a count of one. Its antigen is as yet unknown. Method: immunoSEQ multiplex PCR; TCRdb's copy keeps in-frame clones and lacks some. The sample lists approximately 100,000 clones; around 77% were seen once. The sample belongs to a study of cytotoxic CD8 clonotypes in ibrutinib-treated CLL. Study-level findings and limits: Clonality went up at ibrutinib response and then declined back toward baseline at progression.

This CDR3 spans 13 amino acids. Germline CDR1 is SQVTM and CDR2 is ANQGSEA. V dropped 4 bases and J dropped 8 bases, with 14 bases sitting between them. The material sequenced was PBMCs, taken after 24 months of ibrutinib treatment. V and J are TRBV29-1 and TRBJ1-4, with D maybe TRBD1 (5 bases). This receptor was identified in a human donor with chronic lymphocytic leukemia. This CDR3 is CSVGQNHGEKLFF. In DNA form, the CDR3 reads TGCAGCGTTGGACAGAACCATGGAGAAAAACTGTTTTTT.